The 24 T cell receptor beta chains reported below all come from one sample, sequenced in a study of cytomegalovirus exposure and HLA in healthy donors. PCR was performed using 60 Vbeta and 13 Jbeta primers. Libraries were prepared by immunoSEQ multiplex PCR; TCRdb keeps only in-frame clonotypes and omits some of them. The sample has 150,000 to 200,000 clones; about four fifths are singletons. Sequencing used PBMCs. The source of these receptors is a man aged 18 to 30 in good health and CMV-seronegative.

The genes are TRBV18 and TRBJ2-5; D uncertain. Germline V gives CDR1 KGHSH, CDR2 LQKENI. This CDR3 comprises 13 residues. V was clipped by 0 bases and J by 2 bases, with 4 bases between them. CDR3 protein: CASSPPLQETQYF. CDR3 in DNA: TGTGCCAGCTCACCACCACTTCAAGAGACCCAGTACTTC. Full variable domain (missing parts from reference TRBV18 and TRBJ2-5): NAGVMQNPRHLVRRRGQEARLRCSPMKGHSHVYWYRQLPEEGLKFMVYLQKENIIDESGMPKERFSAEFPKEGPSILRIQQVVRGDSAAYFCASSPPLQETQYFGPGTRLLVL.

The rearrangement joins TRBV10-3 to TRBJ2-2; 10 nucleotides align to TRBD1. Losses at the gene ends were 10 bases for V and 5 bases for J; bases not matched to a gene: 7. Per germline, CDR1 ENHRY and CDR2 SYGVKD. The CDR3 loop spans 14 amino acids. The CDR3 region has the DNA TGTGCCACTACCGGGACAGGGGTAACCGGGGAGCTGTTTTTT. This translates into CATTGTGVTGELFF.

The chain uses TRBV6-1 and TRBJ2-3, with TRBD2 identical over 8 bases. With V trimmed by 4 bases and J by 0 bases, 6 bases remained unmatched. The CDR3 is 16 residues long. Germline CDR1 MNHNS, CDR2 SASEGT. CDR3 loop: CASSVAVAGSTDTQYF. The CDR3 DNA sequence: TGTGCCAGCAGTGTGGCCGTAGCGGGAAGCACAGATACGCAGTATTTT.

This clone was seen more than once but under ten times. The chain couples TRBV7-2 to TRBJ2-1, with 15 bases fitting TRBD2. Unmatched junction bases numbered 6, after V lost 5 bases and J lost 7 bases. CDR1 is SGHTA and CDR2 is FQGNSA in the germline V gene. This CDR3 is built from 16 residues. CDR3 sequence: CASSQRGTSGRNEQFF. The CDR3 coding sequence is TGTGCCAGCAGCCAACGGGGGACTAGCGGGAGGAATGAGCAGTTCTTC.

The rearrangement links TRBV4-3 to TRBJ2-7; 12 bases line up with TRBD2. V was clipped by 4 bases and J by 7 bases; unmatched bases: 8. The CDR3 has 15 residues. Germline V gene lookup returns CDR1 LGHNA and CDR2 YSLEER. This CDR3 reads CASSPRTSGVLEQYF. The CDR3 nucleotides read TGCGCCAGCAGCCCCCGGACTAGCGGGGTTCTTGAGCAGTACTTC.

The chain recombines TRBV5-4 with TRBJ2-1; 13 bases agree with TRBD2. J gave up 8 bases and V 4 bases, and 6 bases lay outside the gene matches. Germline CDR1 is SGHNT and CDR2 is YYREEE (reference sequence). The length of the CDR3 is 15 residues. DNA for the CDR3: TGTGCCAGCAGCCCGGGGACTAGCGGGATGTATGAGCAGTTCTTC. This gives the protein CASSPGTSGMYEQFF.

This chain links TRBV4-3 with TRBJ1-4, with D tentatively TRBD1 (6 bases). Germline CDR1 and CDR2: LGHNA and YSLEER. V lost 0 bases, J lost 6 bases, and 11 bases lay in between. The CDR3 consists of 15 residues. This chain's CDR3 is CASSQDFTGYEKLFF. The CDR3 nucleotides are TGCGCCAGCAGCCAAGACTTCACAGGGTATGAAAAACTGTTTTTT.

The chain employs TRBV29-1 and TRBJ2-7; 7 positions match TRBD2. Trimming took 8 bases from V and 0 from J; bases not matched to a gene: 10. Germline assignment: CDR1 SQVTM and CDR2 ANQGSEA. The CDR3 consists of 14 residues. CDR3 coding DNA: TGCAGCTCCTCAGCGGGGCCCAACTCCTACGAGCAGTACTTC. This gives the protein CSSSAGPNSYEQYF.

The rearrangement joins TRBV7-9 to TRBJ1-4; D remains ambiguous. V lost 5 bases and J 10 bases, leaving 20 bases between the germline ends. The germline gives CDR1 SEHNR, CDR2 FQNEAQ (reference sequence). CDR3 length: 15 residues. CDR3 region: CASSVGDGGFGKLFF. Here the CDR3 DNA reads TGTGCCAGCAGCGTGGGAGACGGAGGCTTTGGAAAACTGTTTTTT.

The chain combines TRBV21-1 with TRBJ1-1; the table gives TRBD1 as D, unverified against the DNA. TRBV21-1 is a pseudogene locus. The CDR3 is 16 residues long. The CDR3 region is CASSDPGQGIQNKAFF. CDR3 DNA: TGTGCCAGCAGCGACCCGGGACAAGGTATCCAAAATAAAGCTTTCTTT.

This chain connects TRBV30 to TRBJ2-1; perhaps TRBD1 as D (5 bases). This CDR3 has 15 amino acids. V was trimmed by 0 bases and J by 2 bases, leaving 11 bases between them. Germline values: CDR1 GTSNPN, CDR2 SVGIG (reference sequence). The CDR3 coding sequence is TGTGCCTGGAGTGTGGGGCAGGCTACCTACAATGAGCAGTTCTTC. Protein: CAWSVGQATYNEQFF.

The rearrangement joins TRBV27 to TRBJ2-7, with 8 bases matching TRBD1. The V and J ends lost 10 bases and 6 bases, in that order; junction bases with no gene match: 14. Germline values: CDR1 MNHEY, CDR2 SMNVEV (reference sequence). The CDR3 has 14 amino acids. CDR3 amino acids: CATTYRTGRSEQYF. CDR3 sequence (DNA): TGTGCCACTACTTACCGGACAGGGAGGTCCGAGCAGTACTTC.

This chain joins TRBV5-1 and TRBJ1-2; 7 bases map to TRBD1. CDR3 length: 12 amino acids. Germline V gene lookup returns CDR1 SGHRS and CDR2 YFSETQ. The trim removed 1 base at V and 13 bases at J, leaving 7 bases unmatched. The CDR3 bases are TGCGCCAGCAGCTTGCGGCAGGGGGATTGCACCTTC. It is translated as CASSLRQGDCTF.

The rearrangement links TRBV7-9 to TRBJ2-1; 8 nucleotides align to TRBD2. The V segment lost 6 bases and the J segment 1 base; nucleotides outside the gene matches: 5. The CDR3 extends over 15 amino acids. Germline V lookup: CDR1 SEHNR, CDR2 FQNEAQ (reference sequence). CDR3 bases: TGTGCCAGCAGGCGAACTAGCGGATCCTACAATGAGCAGTTCTTC. Translating it yields CASRRTSGSYNEQFF.

The genes are TRBV7-3 and TRBJ2-7; 9 positions agree with TRBD1. CDR1 SGHTA and CDR2 FQGTGA come from the germline V gene. This CDR3 spans 17 amino acids. V was clipped by 10 bases and J by 5 bases; unmatched bases: 21. CDR3 in DNA: TGTGCCACCACCCAGGACAGGGGCACCCCCCGTCGAGACGAGCAGTACTTC. Protein sequence: CATTQDRGTPRRDEQYF.

The chain couples TRBV11-2 to TRBJ2-1, with 7 bases matching TRBD2. The CDR3 extends over 13 amino acids. V was pared by 3 bases and J by 9 bases, with 5 bases of the junction left unmatched. Germline CDR1 is SGHAT and CDR2 is FQNNGV. The CDR3 DNA follows: TGTGCCAGCAGCTTCGGACTAGTCGGTGAGCAGTTCTTC. This codes for CASSFGLVGEQFF.

V and J are TRBV29-1 and TRBJ2-1; TRBD1 agrees at 8 bases. Germline trimming cut 1 base from V and 5 bases from J; bases unmatched to any gene: 7. The length of the CDR3 is 15 residues. The germline gives CDR1 SQVTM, CDR2 ANQGSEA. The CDR3: CSVEVRQGADNEQFF. DNA for the CDR3: TGCAGCGTTGAAGTCCGGCAGGGGGCTGACAATGAGCAGTTCTTC.

V gene TRBV18 combines with J gene TRBJ1-1; 7 nucleotides line up with TRBD1. Germline CDR1 KGHSH, CDR2 LQKENI. Trimming removed 2 bases from V and 7 bases from J; junction bases left unmatched: 4. The CDR3 is 13 residues long. CDR3 in amino acids: CASSPDDRVEAFF. The CDR3 nucleotides read TGTGCCAGCTCACCAGACGACAGGGTTGAAGCTTTCTTT.

In its sample, this clone was seen a few times. The V call is TRBV6-1, the J call TRBJ1-5; TRBD1 agrees at 7 bases. The CDR3 has 13 amino acids. V gave up 7 bases and J gave up 5 bases; unmatched junction bases: 5. The germline gives CDR1 MNHNS, CDR2 SASEGT. The CDR3: CASTDRMDQPQHF. CDR3 nucleotides: TGTGCCAGCACGGACAGGATGGATCAGCCCCAGCATTTT.

V usage is TRBV27 and J usage is TRBJ2-7; 12 bases align to TRBD2. The CDR3 spans 15 residues. V lost 0 bases, J lost 4 bases, and 1 base stayed unmatched. Germline CDR1 reads MNHEY; CDR2 reads SMNVEV (reference sequence). The CDR3 sequence: CASSLSGTSGYEQYF. The CDR3, as DNA: TGTGCCAGCAGTTTATCCGGGACTAGCGGGTACGAGCAGTACTTC.

The chain links TRBV28 to TRBJ2-2, with 12 bases fitting TRBD2. The V and J ends lost 6 bases and 6 bases, in that order; junction bases with no gene match: 5. The CDR3 contains 15 residues. Germline V gene lookup returns CDR1 MDHEN and CDR2 SYDVKM. This CDR3 reads CASRRTSGISGELFF. CDR3 DNA sequence: TGTGCCAGCAGAAGGACTAGCGGGATTTCCGGGGAGCTGTTTTTT.

The rearrangement uses TRBV11-2 and TRBJ2-7; D is possibly TRBD2 (6 bases). Germline-derived CDR1 and CDR2 are SGHAT and FQNNGV. CDR3 length: 11 amino acids. The V and J ends lost 3 bases and 7 bases respectively, with 7 bases between them. CDR3 bases: TGTGCCAGCAGCTTGGCGGGAGAGCAGTACTTC. Translation gives CASSLAGEQYF.

The chain combines TRBV13 with TRBJ2-5; the match to TRBD2 covers 10 bases. Germline loops: CDR1 PRHDT, CDR2 FYEKMQ (reference sequence). V was clipped by 5 bases and J by 2 bases; unmatched bases: 8. The CDR3 extends over 16 amino acids. CDR3 nucleotide sequence: TGTGCCAGCAGCACCTCTAGCGGGAGTGGGCAAGAGACCCAGTACTTC. It is translated as CASSTSSGSGQETQYF.

This chain joins TRBV5-1 and TRBJ2-1; tentative D call: TRBD1 (6 bases). Per germline, CDR1 SGHRS and CDR2 YFSETQ. The germline V and J ends were trimmed by 0 bases and 9 bases, with 7 bases remaining between them. The CDR3 runs to 12 residues. As DNA, the CDR3 is TGCGCCAGCAGCTTGGTCAGGGGTGAGCAGTTCTTC. Protein: CASSLVRGEQFF.